The text below deals with one T cell receptor (beta chain). This CDR3 region has 15 residues. Looked up from germline, CDR1 is SGHDT and CDR2 is YYEEEE. V was clipped by 0 bases and J by 0 bases, with 7 bases between them. The data originate from a study of blood T cell repertoires in COVID-19. For the study at large: There were acute and convalescent COVID-19 samples, and they came from the United States, Italy and Spain.

Per the authors' pipeline: Quantification of nucleated cells was approximated via reference gene primer amplification. The method was immunoSEQ multiplex PCR; TCRdb's version includes in-frame clones alone and lacks a portion of them. That table gives V, J and clone size, and the DNA gave D and trimming. The table has approximately 150,000 clones, 87% seen once. The sequenced material came from peripheral blood. The sequence was obtained from a middle-aged man who had recovered from COVID-19. V usage is TRBV5-6 and J usage is TRBJ1-5; D may be TRBD1 (5 bases). The CDR3 bases are TGTGCCAGCAGCTTGGTCAGGGATAGCAATCAGCCCCAGCATTTT. Its protein product is CASSLVRDSNQPQHF.